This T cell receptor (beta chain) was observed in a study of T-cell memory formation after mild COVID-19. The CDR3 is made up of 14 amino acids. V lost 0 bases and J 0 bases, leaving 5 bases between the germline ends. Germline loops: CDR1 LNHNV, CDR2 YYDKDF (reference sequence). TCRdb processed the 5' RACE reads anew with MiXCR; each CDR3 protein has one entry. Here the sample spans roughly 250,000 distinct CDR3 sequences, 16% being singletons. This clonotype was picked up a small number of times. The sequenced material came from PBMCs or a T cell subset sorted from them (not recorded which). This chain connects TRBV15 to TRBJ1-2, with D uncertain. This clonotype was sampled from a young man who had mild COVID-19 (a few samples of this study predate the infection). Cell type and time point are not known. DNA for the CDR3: TGTGCCACCAGCAGAGACCCAGCTAACTATGGCTACACCTTC. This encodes CATSRDPANYGYTF.